This T cell receptor (beta chain) is from a study of cytomegalovirus exposure and HLA in healthy donors. Findings of the study overall: According to a later analysis, most TCR beta chains associated with CMV appeared HLA-restricted.

PCR employed 60 Vbeta and 13 Jbeta primers. Only in-frame clones appear in the TCRdb table, and some are missing; sequencing was by immunoSEQ multiplex PCR. Of 120,000 to 150,000 clones listed, around 75% are singletons. Of note for this clone: Its antigen is not identified. This CDR3 is also generated by other DNA sequences in the sample.

V lost 3 bases to trimming and J lost 10 bases, with 7 bases between them. The CDR3 has 11 residues. Germline V lookup: CDR1 KGHSH, CDR2 LQKENI. The gene calls are TRBV18 and TRBJ2-1; D is perhaps TRBD1 (6 bases). This TCR came from a female donor in good health and CMV-seronegative. The sample consisted of PBMCs. The CDR3 spells CASSPTGEQFF. The DNA for the CDR3 is TGTGCCAGCTCACCCACAGGGGAGCAGTTCTTC. The entire variable domain, with the rest obtained from reference TRBV18 and TRBJ2-1, is as follows: NAGVMQNPRHLVRRRGQEARLRCSPMKGHSHVYWYRQLPEEGLKFMVYLQKENIIDESGMPKERFSAEFPKEGPSILRIQQVVRGDSAAYFCASSPTGEQFFGPGTRLTVL.